A selection of T cell receptor beta chains follows, all from one sample in a study of CD8 T cells in ankylosing spondylitis. TCRdb itself ran the 5' RACE reads through MiXCR, one entry per CDR3 protein. The sample yields about 500,000 distinct CDR3 sequences, over 4% seen once. What was sequenced was blood, either unsorted or a sorted T cell fraction (not recorded which). Receptor source: a male donor with ankylosing spondylitis. Each CDR3 is given with its conserved first and last residue. D genes are given only for firm matches. Part of the rows lack a size; the others show once, few, many or a class for expanded clones.

v_gene	d_gene	abundance	j_gene	CDR3nt	CDR3aa
TRBV4-2	-	many	TRBJ2-2	TGTGCCAGCAGCCCGAACGATCGAGGGGGGGGGACCGGGGAGCTGTTTTTT	CASSPNDRGGGTGELFF
TRBV28	TRBD1	many	TRBJ1-6	TGTGCCAGCAGTACACAGGGGAGCTCCTATAATTCACCCCTCCACTTT	CASSTQGSSYNSPLHF
TRBV5-6	TRBD1	many	TRBJ1-2	TGTGCCAGCAGCCCGACAGGGATAGACCCCTCCTATGGCTACACCTTC	CASSPTGIDPSYGYTF
TRBV5-6	-	many	TRBJ1-5	TGTGCCAGCAGCTCCGCGGGGGATCAGCCCCAGCATTTT	CASSSAGDQPQHF
TRBV6-1	-	many	TRBJ2-3	TGTGCCAGCAGGTTGTCCAAACGGGCAATGGGAGATACGCAGTATTTT	CASRLSKRAMGDTQYF
TRBV29-1	TRBD1	many	TRBJ2-2	TGCAGCGCGCGCAGGGACAGGAGGGCCGGGGAGCTGTTTTTT	CSARRDRRAGELFF
TRBV12-3/TRBV12-4	TRBD1	many	TRBJ1-5	TGTGCCAGCAGACCGGGGACAGGAGGGGGCCAGCCCCAGCATTTT	CASRPGTGGGQPQHF
TRBV7-3	-	few	TRBJ1-2	TGTGCCAGCAGCCCCGAGTATGGTGGCTACACCTTC	CASSPEYGGYTF
TRBV28	-	many	TRBJ2-7	TGTGCCAGCAGTTTATTCGGGTTGCGGGTCTACGAGCAGTACTTC	CASSLFGLRVYEQYF
TRBV6-5	-	many	TRBJ2-3	TGTGCCAGCAGTTACATGGGGGGCGGGGGCACAGATACGCAGTATTTT	CASSYMGGGGTDTQYF
TRBV9	-	many	TRBJ2-5	TGTGCCAGCAGCCCAGGACACGTCCAAGAGACCCAGTACTTC	CASSPGHVQETQYF
TRBV6-2/TRBV6-3	TRBD2	few	TRBJ2-5	TGTGCCAGCAGTTACGGGGTAGCGGGAGGCCACGGGGAGACCCAGTACTTC	CASSYGVAGGHGETQYF
TRBV7-2	-	many	TRBJ1-1	TGTGCCAGCAGAAACCAACTGAACACTGAAGCTTTCTTT	CASRNQLNTEAFF
TRBV12-2	-	few	TRBJ2-7	TGTGCAAGTCGCCCTAAAGAACCGTACGAGCAGTACTTC	CASRPKEPYEQYF
TRBV28	-	few	TRBJ1-1	TGTGCCAGCAATGGGGGGGGGCGGCCGAACACTGAAGCTTTCTTT	CASNGGGRPNTEAFF
TRBV6-5	-	many	TRBJ1-1	TGTGCCAGCAGTTACAAACAGGGATCCCCCACTGAAGCTTTCTTT	CASSYKQGSPTEAFF
TRBV4-1	TRBD1	few	TRBJ2-5	TGCGCCAGCAGCCAAGCCGACAGGGTTTTAGGCGAGACCCAGTACTTC	CASSQADRVLGETQYF
TRBV29-1	TRBD1	many	TRBJ2-1	TGCAGCGGCGATAACAGGGGGTTGATGTTCTTC	CSGDNRGLMFF
TRBV20-1	TRBD2	few	TRBJ2-7	TGCAGTGCTCCACCGGGACTAGCGGGAGTACAAGCAAGCGAGCAGTACTTC	CSAPPGLAGVQASEQYF
TRBV20-1	-	many	TRBJ2-7	TGCAGTGCCGTCATACCGGGACAAGACTACGAGCAGTACTTC	CSAVIPGQDYEQYF
TRBV7-9	TRBD1	many	TRBJ1-2	TGTGCCAGCAGCTCGACCATAGGGGACAGCCGCTATGGCTACACCTTC	CASSSTIGDSRYGYTF
TRBV29-1	TRBD1	many	TRBJ2-5	TGCAGCGTTGAATCAGAGGGGACAGTCCAAGAGACCCAGTACTTC	CSVESEGTVQETQYF
TRBV20-1	TRBD1	many	TRBJ1-2	TGCAGTGCTCCGCGGACAGGGGGAAACTATGGCTACACCTTC	CSAPRTGGNYGYTF
TRBV12-3/TRBV12-4	TRBD1	-	TRBJ1-6	TGTGCCAGCAGTTTACATCCCGGGACAGGGGCAGGGTATAATTCACCCCTCCACTTT	CASSLHPGTGAGYNSPLHF
TRBV9	TRBD1	many	TRBJ2-1	TGTGCCAGCAGCGGACAAGGGGGACAGGGTCCCAATGAGCAGTTCTTC	CASSGQGGQGPNEQFF
TRBV5-1	-	many	TRBJ2-3	TGCGCCAGCAGCCCGGGCGGCAGAGAATTTCCAGATACGCAGTATTTT	CASSPGGREFPDTQYF
TRBV11-2	-	few	TRBJ2-3	TGTGCCAGCAGCTTAAGGAGGAGCGGGTTCCCATTTTCGACGCAGTATTTT	CASSLRRSGFPFSTQYF
TRBV20-1	-	few	TRBJ2-1	TGCAGTGCTAGTGGGTATAGGCAGTTCTTC	CSASGYRQFF
TRBV9	-	-	TRBJ2-3	TGTGCCAGCAGCGTAGACATTCCAGATACGCAGTATTTT	CASSVDIPDTQYF